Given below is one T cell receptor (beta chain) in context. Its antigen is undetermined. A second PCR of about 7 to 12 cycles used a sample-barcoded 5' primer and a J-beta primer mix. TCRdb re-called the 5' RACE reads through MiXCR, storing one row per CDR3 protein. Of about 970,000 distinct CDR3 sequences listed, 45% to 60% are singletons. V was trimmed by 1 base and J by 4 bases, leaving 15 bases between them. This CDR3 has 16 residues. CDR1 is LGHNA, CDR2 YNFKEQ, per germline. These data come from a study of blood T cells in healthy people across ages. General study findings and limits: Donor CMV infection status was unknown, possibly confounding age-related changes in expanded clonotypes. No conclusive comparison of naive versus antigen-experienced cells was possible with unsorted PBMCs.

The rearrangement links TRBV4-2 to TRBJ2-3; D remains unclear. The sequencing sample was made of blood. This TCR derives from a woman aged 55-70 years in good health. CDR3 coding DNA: TGTGCCAGCAGCCAAGGGGGTTTGCGAGGCGCAGATACGCAGTATTTT. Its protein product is CASSQGGLRGADTQYF.